This TCR beta chain emerged from a study of cytomegalovirus exposure and HLA in healthy donors. Regarding the study as a whole: The analysis excluded some indistinguishable V segments, including TRBV6-2 and TRBV6-3. Overall, approximately 150 TCR beta chains were annotated as cytomegalovirus-associated.

Germline V gene sequence: CDR1 MNHEY, CDR2 SMNVEV (reference sequence). Deletions cut 2 bases from V and 6 bases from J, with 8 bases between. The CDR3 spans 12 residues. In the PCR, 60 Vbeta and 13 Jbeta primers were used. Measured with immunoSEQ multiplex PCR; TCRdb has only the in-frame clones, and not every one. The sample contains some 130,000 clones, about 87% of which appear only once. With respect to this clone: Its antigen is currently unknown. Within the sample, other DNA sequences also encode this same CDR3.

This receptor was taken from a woman younger than 45 in good health and CMV-seronegative. The J gene is TRBJ2-7, the V gene TRBV27; the D gene is possibly TRBD2 (5 bases). The material sequenced was PBMCs. The chain's CDR3 is CASSLRGREQYF. The CDR3 coding sequence is TGTGCCAGCAGTTTAAGAGGGCGCGAGCAGTACTTC.